The 21 T cell receptor beta chains below were found in one sample sequenced in a study of T cell repertoires in cytomegalovirus infection. TCRdb reanalysed the reads using MiXCR and keeps one entry per CDR3 protein. The sample shows 80,000 or so distinct CDR3 sequences, roughly 40% of them seen only once. These receptors have no identified antigens. The sample in question was CD8+ T cells from cultured PBMCs, obtained from culture after CMV antigen stimulation. The receptors were sampled from a human donor in good health (CMV status not recorded). Some clones in this sample may be carry-over from other donors' samples.

The chain links TRBV27 to TRBJ2-7; 7 bases fit TRBD1. CDR1 MNHEY and CDR2 SMNVEV come from the germline V gene (reference sequence). The V and J ends lost 6 bases and 2 bases, in that order; junction bases with no gene match: 10. The CDR3 is 15 amino acids. For the CDR3, the DNA is TGTGCCAGCAGCCGTACCGACAGGGATACCTACGAGCAGTACTTC. This encodes CASSRTDRDTYEQYF.

In this sample, this clonotype turned up a few times. The V gene is TRBV7-6, the J gene TRBJ1-1; D not certain. With 5 bases removed from V and 2 bases from J, the gap between germline ends came to 12 bases. CDR3 length: 14 amino acids. The V gene's germline CDR1 is SGHVS and CDR2 FNYEAQ. CDR3 coding DNA: TGTGCCAGCAGCCAGGAGGAGAGTAACACTGAAGCTTTCTTT. Its protein is CASSQEESNTEAFF.

This clonotype was recorded a few times. The chain recombines TRBV2 with TRBJ2-2; weak D call: TRBD1 (6 bases). The V gene's germline CDR1 is SNHLY and CDR2 FYNNEI. Trimming shortened V by 3 bases and J by 2 bases, and 7 bases separated the two germline ends. This CDR3 spans 14 amino acids. The CDR3, as DNA: TGTGCCAGCAGTGACAGGGGTAACACCGGGGAGCTGTTTTTT. Translated, it gives CASSDRGNTGELFF. The complete variable domain, with remaining parts taken from reference TRBV2 and TRBJ2-2, reads EPEVTQTPSHQVTQMGQEVILRCVPISNHLYFYWYRQILGQKVEFLVSFYNNEISEKSEIFDDQFSVERPDGSNFTLKIRSTKLEDSAMYFCASSDRGNTGELFFGEGSRLTVL.

Only a few counts were recorded for this clonotype. V and J are TRBV25-1 and TRBJ2-3, with TRBD1 identical over 9 bases. V lost 4 bases and J lost 2; bases outside the gene matches: 7. CDR3 size: 16 residues. Looked up from germline, CDR1 is MGHDK and CDR2 is SYGVNS. The CDR3 sequence: CASSASDRGLTDTQYF. DNA of the CDR3: TGTGCCAGCAGTGCCTCGGACAGGGGACTCACAGATACGCAGTATTTT.

The V and J genes are TRBV4-1 and TRBJ1-1; no firm D call. CDR1 is MGHRA, CDR2 YSYEKL, per germline. Trimming removed 4 bases at V and 2 bases at J, with 14 bases between. CDR3 length: 15 residues. DNA of the CDR3: TGCGCCAGCAGCCTCTGGACGGACGGAAACACTGAAGCTTTCTTT. Its protein is CASSLWTDGNTEAFF.

The chain uses TRBV28 and TRBJ2-3; the D gene could be TRBD1 or TRBD2 (5 bases each). V shed 6 bases and J shed 2 bases, with 18 bases lying between them. Germline loops: CDR1 MDHEN, CDR2 SYDVKM. This CDR3 is 16 amino acids long. The CDR3 loop is CASSTLGTEDTDTQYF. CDR3 in DNA: TGTGCCAGCAGCACCCTCGGGACGGAAGACACAGATACGCAGTATTTT.

This clonotype was recorded a few times. V is TRBV19 and J is TRBJ1-5; unclear D gene. Germline assignment: CDR1 LNHDA and CDR2 SQIVND (reference sequence). Trimming cost V 1 base and J 9 bases, with 7 bases left between them. CDR3 length: 12 amino acids. The CDR3 sequence is CASSIAGSPQHF. The CDR3 DNA sequence: TGTGCCAGTAGTATAGCTGGGTCGCCCCAGCATTTT.

The chain has TRBV12-3 or TRBV12-4 and TRBJ1-5; D not resolved. The germline V and J ends were trimmed by 3 bases and 4 bases, with 16 bases remaining between them. CDR3 length: 16 amino acids. The CDR3 here is CASSLGVGGENQPQHF. CDR3 bases: TGTGCCAGCAGTTTGGGTGTGGGAGGAGAAAATCAGCCCCAGCATTTT.

This clonotype was detected only a few times. The chain is built from TRBV6-5 and TRBJ2-3, with 10 bases aligning to TRBD2. CDR1 is MNHEY and CDR2 is SVGAGI in the germline V gene. J gave up 0 bases and V 0 bases, and 9 bases lay outside the gene matches. CDR3 length: 19 residues. The CDR3 sequence: CASSYSSSGGPSSTDTQYF. The DNA of the CDR3 is TGTGCCAGCAGTTACTCGTCTAGCGGGGGACCCTCTAGCACAGATACGCAGTATTTT.

This clonotype was counted only a few times. V gene TRBV11-1 combines with J gene TRBJ2-3; D possibly corresponds to TRBD1 (6 bases). In germline, CDR1 is SGHAT, CDR2 FQDESV (reference sequence). V gave up 2 bases and J gave up 3 bases, with 21 bases separating them. This CDR3 spans 18 amino acids. Written as DNA, the CDR3 is TGTGCCAGCAGCTTATATGACAGGTTGTTATTGCCAACAGATACGCAGTATTTT. Translated: CASSLYDRLLLPTDTQYF.

This chain links TRBV28 with TRBJ2-7, with D tentatively TRBD1 (6 bases). The CDR3 sequence is 14 residues long. Germline V gene sequence: CDR1 MDHEN, CDR2 SYDVKM. Trimming left V 5 bases short and J 5 bases short, with 16 bases between. CDR3 sequence: CASSGDIGPHEQYF. The CDR3 DNA sequence: TGTGCCAGCAGTGGGGACATTGGCCCTCACGAGCAGTACTTC.

J is TRBJ2-1 and V is TRBV7-4, with 7 bases identical to TRBD2. Germline loops: CDR1 SGHVT, CDR2 SQSDAQ. The CDR3 is made up of 14 amino acids. The trim removed 3 bases at V and 7 bases at J, leaving 6 bases unmatched. The DNA for the CDR3 is TGTGCCAGCAGCTTGAGGTCGGGGGGTAATGAGCAGTTCTTC. It is translated as CASSLRSGGNEQFF.

This chain uses TRBV15 with TRBJ2-1; D call uncertain. There are 14 residues in the CDR3. CDR1 and CDR2 (germline): LNHNV, YYDKDF (reference sequence). V was cut by 7 bases and J by 4 bases, with 14 bases left in between. CDR3 sequence: CATTTHSLYNEQFF. The DNA for the CDR3 is TGTGCCACCACCACACATTCGCTTTACAATGAGCAGTTCTTC.

This clonotype has a handful of counts. The rearrangement joins TRBV27 to TRBJ2-7, with TRBD1 matching 8 bases. The germline V gene has CDR1 MNHEY and CDR2 SMNVEV (reference sequence). The CDR3 is 15 residues long. J was trimmed by 8 bases and V by 7 bases; bases with no gene match: 16. The CDR3 region is CASTFGTGTGLKQYF. The CDR3 bases are TGTGCCAGCACCTTTGGGACCGGGACAGGACTAAAGCAGTACTTC.

The chain links TRBV19 to TRBJ2-1; D not certain. CDR1 is LNHDA and CDR2 is SQIVND in the germline V gene (reference sequence). The CDR3 consists of 12 residues. The ends were cut back, 2 bases at V and 9 bases at J, with 8 bases in the middle. The CDR3: CASSIPPGEQFF. The CDR3 nucleotides read TGTGCCAGTAGTATACCTCCGGGTGAGCAGTTCTTC.

The J gene is TRBJ2-2, the V gene TRBV20-1, with D perhaps TRBD2 (6 bases). The V end was cut by 1 base, the J end by 0 bases, with 18 bases between. The germline V gene has CDR1 DFQATT and CDR2 SNEGSKA (reference sequence). This CDR3 is 18 amino acids long. The CDR3 spells CSARGFGGTFANTGELFF. Here the CDR3 DNA reads TGCAGTGCTAGAGGGTTTGGGGGGACCTTCGCGAACACCGGGGAGCTGTTTTTT.

The rearrangement joins TRBV27 to TRBJ2-1; D remains unclear. The germline V gene encodes CDR1 MNHEY and CDR2 SMNVEV (reference sequence). The CDR3 is 16 residues long. V lost 7 bases, J lost 0 bases, and 16 bases lay in between. CDR3 sequence (DNA): TGTGCCAGCACCCCGCACAGAGAGAGCTCCTACAATGAGCAGTTCTTC. Amino acids: CASTPHRESSYNEQFF.

This chain uses TRBV19 with TRBJ2-7, with 7 bases fitting TRBD1. V dropped 0 bases and J dropped 4; count of bases not matched to a gene: 9. The CDR3 is made up of 16 amino acids. The germline gives CDR1 LNHDA, CDR2 SQIVND (reference sequence). DNA for the CDR3: TGTGCCAGTAGTATAGATACGGGACAGAAAGGTTACGAGCAGTACTTC. Translation gives CASSIDTGQKGYEQYF.

Turning to this clonotype: This could be a read error, since a much larger clone is one nucleotide away. This rearrangement joins TRBV20-1 to TRBJ2-2; tentatively, D is TRBD1 or TRBD2 (5 bases each). The CDR3 covers 16 residues. The germline V gene has CDR1 DFQATT and CDR2 SNEGSKA (reference sequence). The DNA of the CDR3 is TGCAGTGCTAGAGATCATTTCGGGGCTAGCACCGGGGAGCTGGTTTTT. Translation gives CSARDHFGASTGELVF.

In this sample, this clonotype turned up many times. CDR3 amino acids: CASSLAISTGELFF. Here the CDR3 DNA reads TGTGCCAGCAGCTTAGCGATTAGCACCGGGGAGCTGTTTTTT. The chain links TRBV7-6 to TRBJ2-2; D unclear. Trimming took 0 bases from V and 4 from J, leaving 6 bases between them. In germline, CDR1 is SGHVS, CDR2 FNYEAQ. The CDR3 sequence is 14 residues long.

Only a few counts were recorded for this clonotype. The chain recombines TRBV6-1 with TRBJ2-3, with 12 positions matching TRBD1. The J segment lost 5 bases and the V segment lost 6 bases, leaving 9 bases of the junction unmatched. The CDR3 totals 16 residues. The germline V gene has CDR1 MNHNS and CDR2 SASEGT. The CDR3 loop is CASRSAGTGGVDTQYF. DNA of the CDR3: TGTGCCAGCAGATCAGCAGGGACAGGGGGCGTAGATACGCAGTATTTT.